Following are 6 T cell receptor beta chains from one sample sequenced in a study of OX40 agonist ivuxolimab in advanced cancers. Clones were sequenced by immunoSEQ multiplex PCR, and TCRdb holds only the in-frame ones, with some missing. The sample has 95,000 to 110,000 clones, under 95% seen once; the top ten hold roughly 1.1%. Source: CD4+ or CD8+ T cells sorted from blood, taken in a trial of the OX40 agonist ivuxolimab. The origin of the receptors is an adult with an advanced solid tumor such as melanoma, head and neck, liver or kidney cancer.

In nucleotides, the CDR3 is TGTGCCAGCAGCTTAGGTCCCAGGGGACATGGCTACACCTTC. Translating gives CASSLGPRGHGYTF. J is TRBJ1-2 and V is TRBV7-9; possible D gene TRBD1, 6 bases. The CDR3 has 14 amino acids. The germline V and J ends were trimmed by 1 base and 6 bases, with 12 bases remaining between them. Germline CDR1 reads SEHNR; CDR2 reads FQNEAQ (reference sequence).

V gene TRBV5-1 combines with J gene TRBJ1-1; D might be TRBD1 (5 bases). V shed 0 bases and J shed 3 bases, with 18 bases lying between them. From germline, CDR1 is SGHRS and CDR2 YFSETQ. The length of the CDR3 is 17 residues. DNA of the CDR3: TGCGCCAGCAGCTTGGGTCAGGGATCAAGGTCGTACACTGAAGCTTTCTTT. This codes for CASSLGQGSRSYTEAFF.

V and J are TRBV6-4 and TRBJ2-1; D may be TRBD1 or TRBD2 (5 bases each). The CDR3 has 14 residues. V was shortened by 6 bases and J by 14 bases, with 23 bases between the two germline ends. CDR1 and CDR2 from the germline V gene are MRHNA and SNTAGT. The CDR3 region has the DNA TGTGCCAGCAGCATTGGGGAGATCGGGACCCCTAAGTTCTTC. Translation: CASSIGEIGTPKFF.

CDR3 sequence (DNA): TGTGCCTGGAGTCTAGCGGGAGGCGAGCAGTTCTTC. Translation gives CAWSLAGGEQFF. V usage is TRBV30 and J usage is TRBJ2-1; the match to TRBD2 covers 11 bases. The CDR3 runs 12 residues. V shed 2 bases and J 10 bases; nucleotides not matched to a gene: 1. Germline CDR1 reads GTSNPN; CDR2 reads SVGIG (reference sequence). Full variable domain (rest looked up from reference TRBV30 and TRBJ2-1): SQTIHQWPATLVQPVGSPLSLECTVEGTSNPNLYWYRQAAGRGLQLLFYSVGIGQISSEVPQNLSASRPQDRQFILSSKKLLLSDSGFYLCAWSLAGGEQFFGPGTRLTVL.

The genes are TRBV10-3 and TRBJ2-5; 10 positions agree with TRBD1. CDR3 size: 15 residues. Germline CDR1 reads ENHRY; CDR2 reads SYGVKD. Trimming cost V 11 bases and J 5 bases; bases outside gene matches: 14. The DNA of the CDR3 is TGTGCCGCCCACGGGACAGGGGATTTAGGGGAGACCCAGTACTTC. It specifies CAAHGTGDLGETQYF.

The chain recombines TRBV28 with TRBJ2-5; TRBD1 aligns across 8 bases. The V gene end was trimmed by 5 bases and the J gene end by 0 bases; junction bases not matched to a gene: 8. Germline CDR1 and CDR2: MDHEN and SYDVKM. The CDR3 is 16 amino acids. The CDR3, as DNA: TGTGCCAGCAGTACCCGCGGACAGGGCCACCAAGAGACCCAGTACTTC. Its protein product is CASSTRGQGHQETQYF.